The clone carrying this T cell receptor (beta chain) appeared once. Its target is not known. This entry comes from a study of CD8 T cells in Susac syndrome. Study results and caveats: It was acknowledged by the study that relatively few individuals were included in its TCR sequencing and HLA analysis.

The CDR3 has 16 residues. CDR1 is MNHEY and CDR2 is SVGEGT in the germline V gene. The V end was cut by 5 bases, the J end by 5 bases, with 19 bases between. With random hexamers, about 0.5 to 1 ug RNA was reverse transcribed. It was immunoSEQ multiplex PCR that amplified TCR beta CDR3 across 54 Vbeta and 13 Jbeta. TCRdb reprocessed the immunoSEQ multiplex PCR reads via MiXCR and lists one record per CDR3 protein. The sample holds under 150,000 distinct CDR3 sequences, around 94% seen once. Sequencing was performed on CD8+ T cells from PBMCs. The sequence was obtained from a human donor in good health. This chain uses TRBV6-2 or TRBV6-3 with TRBJ2-1; D possibly matches TRBD1 or TRBD2 (6 bases each). CDR3 in amino acids: CASSEKGGPPNNEQFF. The CDR3 DNA sequence: TGTGCCAGCAGTGAGAAGGGGGGACCACCTAACAATGAGCAGTTCTTC.